Each of the 15 T cell receptor beta chains below was sequenced from the same sample in a study of tumor and adjacent non-tumor tissue in lung cancer. No cell sorting was done before RNA was extracted from the tissue. Three rounds of nested PCR, following a modified ARM-PCR protocol, produced the TCRbeta library. One entry per CDR3 protein, called by TCRdb with MiXCR from the multiplex PCR reads. The sample includes 71,000 or so distinct CDR3 sequences, 75% to 90% of them seen just once. The specimen was lung tumor tissue. The receptors derive from a woman aged 50 to 60 with non-small cell lung cancer.

This clonotype showed up many times. Given a much more abundant clone one base away, this may be a read error. The J gene is TRBJ2-7, the V gene TRBV20-1; D is possibly TRBD1 (6 bases). The germline V gene has CDR1 DFQATT and CDR2 SNEGSKA (reference sequence). The CDR3 consists of 15 residues. V lost 5 bases and J lost 5, with 22 bases in between. This chain's CDR3 is CSAPSPGMGAHEQYF. CDR3 in DNA: TGCAGTGCTCCGAGCCCGGGGATGGGGGCCCACGAGCAGTACTTC.

Regarding this clonotype: Because it lacks the conserved phenylalanine or tryptophan at the end, this CDR3 is likely a read error. The chain joins TRBV6-2 or TRBV6-3 to TRBJ2-2; D is perhaps TRBD2 (5 bases). The CDR3 runs to 14 residues. From germline, CDR1 is MNHEY and CDR2 SVGEGT. V shed 5 bases and J shed 3 bases, with 10 bases lying between them. The CDR3 sequence: CASSLDWHTGELFL. Written as DNA, the CDR3 is TGTGCCAGCAGTCTGGACTGGCACACCGGGGAGCTGTTTCTT.

A word on this clonotype: A junction boundary mismatches the germline segment, possibly from a read error. J is TRBJ2-2 and V is TRBV6-5; 10 bases map to TRBD1. The V gene's germline CDR1 is MNHEY and CDR2 SVGAGI. This CDR3 spans 15 amino acids. The CDR3 DNA follows: TGTGCCAGCAGCCCTGACAGGGGGCGCACCGCGGAGCTGTTTTTT. Encoded protein: CASSPDRGRTAELFF.

The chain couples TRBV20-1 to TRBJ1-4, with D uncertain. CDR1 is DFQATT and CDR2 is SNEGSKA in the germline V gene (reference sequence). CDR3 length: 11 amino acids. Trimming shortened V by 7 bases and J by 6 bases, and 9 bases separated the two germline ends. The CDR3 nucleotides are TGCAGTGTACGGAGCGATGAAAAACTGTTTTTT. Protein: CSVRSDEKLFF.

A word on this clonotype: Mismatch with germline at one junction end may stem from a read error. This sequence joins TRBV10-1 and TRBJ2-2, with D possibly TRBD2 on 5 matching bases. The germline V gene encodes CDR1 WNHNN and CDR2 SYGVQD (reference sequence). The CDR3 is made up of 18 amino acids. CDR3 coding DNA: TGCTCCAGGAGTGAGTTCTCCAGCGGTAGCGTCGACACCGGGGAGCTGTTTTTT. It encodes CSRSEFSSGSVDTGELFF.

Details on this clonotype: One end of the junction does not line up with germline, which may come from a read error. This rearrangement joins TRBV6-1 to TRBJ1-1, with D uncertain. The CDR3 is 14 residues long. CDR1 is MNHNS and CDR2 is SASEGT in the germline V gene. The CDR3 sequence is CASSFARAPFEAFF. The CDR3 DNA sequence: TGCGCCAGCAGTTTTGCCAGAGCTCCATTTGAAGCTTTCTTT.

The chain is built from TRBV20-1 and TRBJ1-2; D is possibly TRBD1 (5 bases). The germline gives CDR1 DFQATT, CDR2 SNEGSKA (reference sequence). With 7 bases removed from V and 6 bases from J, the gap between germline ends came to 18 bases. The CDR3 has 13 residues. As DNA, the CDR3 is TGCAGTGATAGGTTGGGGACCGTACATGGCTACACCTTC. This encodes CSDRLGTVHGYTF.

In its sample, this clonotype was seen a few times. A much larger clone differs by one base, so this may be a read error. The genes are TRBV28 and TRBJ2-4; TRBD2 is a possible D gene (6 bases). Germline V CDR1 and CDR2: MDHEN, SYDVKM. The CDR3 consists of 15 residues. CDR3 loop: CVSRTGAVGKNIQYF. The CDR3 nucleotides read TGTGTCAGCAGGACGGGAGCTGTGGGCAAAAACATTCAGTACTTC.

The chain employs TRBV6-2 or TRBV6-3 and TRBJ2-7; 8 bases are a match to TRBD1. This CDR3 has 15 residues. Germline V CDR1 and CDR2: MNHEY, SVGEGT. This chain's CDR3 is CVISSYGQGGNEQYF. The CDR3 nucleotides are TGTGTCATCAGTTCCTACGGACAGGGTGGAAACGAGCAGTACTTC.

Concerning this clonotype: At one end, the junction sequence differs from germline, possibly due to a read error. V is TRBV10-3 and J is TRBJ2-7, with a possible D match to TRBD2 (6 bases). Germline CDR1 ENHRY, CDR2 SYGVKD. This CDR3 spans 14 amino acids. This CDR3 is CPISDPGGIYEQYF. As DNA, the CDR3 is TGTCCCATCAGTGATCCGGGCGGGATCTATGAGCAGTACTTC.

V and J are TRBV6-1 and TRBJ2-7, with D possibly being TRBD1 or TRBD2 (5 bases each). Trimming shortened V by 7 bases and J by 3 bases, and 19 bases separated the two germline ends. The CDR3 covers 15 residues. Per the germline V gene, CDR1 is MNHNS and CDR2 is SASEGT. The chain's CDR3 is CASNAWDPIHYEQYF. The CDR3 DNA is TGTGCCAGCAATGCCTGGGACCCCATCCACTACGAGCAGTACTTC.

As for this clonotype: One end of the junction is discordant with germline, which a read error may explain. V usage is TRBV12-3 or TRBV12-4 and J usage is TRBJ2-5; a possible D gene is TRBD2 (6 bases). This CDR3 has 14 residues. The CDR3 reads CDSSRLVGSETQYF. In nucleotides, the CDR3 is TGTGACAGCAGCCGACTAGTGGGATCTGAGACCCAGTACTTC.

This clonotype appeared a few times. Relative to the germline gene, one junction end is altered; a read error may explain this. The chain uses TRBV12-3 or TRBV12-4 and TRBJ2-1; D call uncertain. This CDR3 contains 11 residues. The CDR3 loop is CACSLNNEQFF. CDR3 nucleotides: TGTGCCTGCAGTTTAAACAATGAGCAGTTCTTC.

In this sample, this clonotype turned up once. Sequence at one end of the junction differs from germline and may be a read error. The chain employs TRBV28 and TRBJ2-3, with no clear D. CDR3 size: 14 residues. CDR1 MDHEN and CDR2 SYDVKM come from the germline V gene. The CDR3: CASSFQTFTDTQNF. The CDR3 DNA follows: TGTGCCAGCAGTTTTCAGACATTCACAGATACGCAGAATTTT.

On this clonotype: One end of the junction varies from germline; a read error may be responsible. The chain uses TRBV6-5 and TRBJ1-1; no reliable D call. This CDR3 has 13 residues. Germline V gives CDR1 MNHEY, CDR2 SVGAGI. Here the CDR3 reads CASNYREYTEVFF. In nucleotides, the CDR3 is TGTGCCAGCAATTACCGGGAATACACTGAAGTTTTCTTT.